A single T cell receptor beta chain is shown here with its context. Its cognate antigen is unknown. Germline trimming cut 2 bases from V and 0 bases from J; bases unmatched to any gene: 12. Germline CDR1 reads MNHEY; CDR2 reads SMNVEV (reference sequence). The CDR3 contains 19 residues. This specimen belongs to a study of cytomegalovirus exposure and HLA in healthy donors. Study-level background: The early release's HLA-typed donors yielded tens of millions of unique TCRs.

PCR employed 60 Vbeta and 13 Jbeta primers. Profiling relied on immunoSEQ multiplex PCR, and the TCRdb table lists in-frame clones only, not all of them. The table lists 150,000 to 250,000 clones, about four fifths of them singletons, with more than 1.5% in the top ten. Study-level findings and limits: Later analysis identified a missense DCLRE1C variant that was linked to TCR beta V- and J-gene trimming. The authors enumerated 180 or so TCR beta chains as linked to cytomegalovirus.

This TCR was sampled from a girl aged 10-17 years in good health and CMV-seropositive. The V and J genes are TRBV27 and TRBJ1-4, with 7 bases fitting TRBD1. The sequenced sample was PBMCs. Here the CDR3 reads CASSLRPRVGTATNEKLFF. The CDR3 bases are TGTGCCAGCAGTTTAAGGCCCCGGGTAGGGACAGCAACTAATGAAAAACTGTTTTTT.